The following is a T cell receptor beta chain sequence with its context. The antigen is not known. Time point: newly diagnosed GD, antithyroid drugs for less than 3 months. RNA extracted from PBMCs served as the sequencing template. Researchers made TCR beta libraries by using iRepertoire HTBI primers and running Arm-PCR on CDR3 regions. TCRdb re-derived calls from the multiplex PCR reads in MiXCR, one entry per CDR3 protein. The data contain about 560,000 distinct CDR3 sequences, 15% to 20% of them singletons. The sample originates from a study of regulatory T cells in long-lasting Graves disease. Study results and limitations: For persistent Graves' patients, TCR diversity was lower than for newly diagnosed ones.

Looked up from germline, CDR1 is SGHTA and CDR2 is FQGNSA. The CDR3 sequence is 17 residues long. V lost 0 bases and J 6 bases, leaving 21 bases between the germline ends. These same data were also listed under a study on T cells in Graves' hyperthyroidism and ophthalmopathy. Turning to that study: The TCR CDR3 first-round RT-PCR relied on the HTBI primer set.

This specimen consisted of peripheral blood mononuclear cells (PBMCs), obtained at new diagnosis, from a patient treated with antithyroid drugs. This clonotype originated in a young man with Graves disease. V is TRBV7-2 and J is TRBJ2-7; maybe TRBD1 (6 bases). CDR3 nucleotides: TGTGCCAGCAGCTTAGCGATAGTAGCTTCCCAGGGGTGCGAGCAGTACTTC. This encodes CASSLAIVASQGCEQYF.